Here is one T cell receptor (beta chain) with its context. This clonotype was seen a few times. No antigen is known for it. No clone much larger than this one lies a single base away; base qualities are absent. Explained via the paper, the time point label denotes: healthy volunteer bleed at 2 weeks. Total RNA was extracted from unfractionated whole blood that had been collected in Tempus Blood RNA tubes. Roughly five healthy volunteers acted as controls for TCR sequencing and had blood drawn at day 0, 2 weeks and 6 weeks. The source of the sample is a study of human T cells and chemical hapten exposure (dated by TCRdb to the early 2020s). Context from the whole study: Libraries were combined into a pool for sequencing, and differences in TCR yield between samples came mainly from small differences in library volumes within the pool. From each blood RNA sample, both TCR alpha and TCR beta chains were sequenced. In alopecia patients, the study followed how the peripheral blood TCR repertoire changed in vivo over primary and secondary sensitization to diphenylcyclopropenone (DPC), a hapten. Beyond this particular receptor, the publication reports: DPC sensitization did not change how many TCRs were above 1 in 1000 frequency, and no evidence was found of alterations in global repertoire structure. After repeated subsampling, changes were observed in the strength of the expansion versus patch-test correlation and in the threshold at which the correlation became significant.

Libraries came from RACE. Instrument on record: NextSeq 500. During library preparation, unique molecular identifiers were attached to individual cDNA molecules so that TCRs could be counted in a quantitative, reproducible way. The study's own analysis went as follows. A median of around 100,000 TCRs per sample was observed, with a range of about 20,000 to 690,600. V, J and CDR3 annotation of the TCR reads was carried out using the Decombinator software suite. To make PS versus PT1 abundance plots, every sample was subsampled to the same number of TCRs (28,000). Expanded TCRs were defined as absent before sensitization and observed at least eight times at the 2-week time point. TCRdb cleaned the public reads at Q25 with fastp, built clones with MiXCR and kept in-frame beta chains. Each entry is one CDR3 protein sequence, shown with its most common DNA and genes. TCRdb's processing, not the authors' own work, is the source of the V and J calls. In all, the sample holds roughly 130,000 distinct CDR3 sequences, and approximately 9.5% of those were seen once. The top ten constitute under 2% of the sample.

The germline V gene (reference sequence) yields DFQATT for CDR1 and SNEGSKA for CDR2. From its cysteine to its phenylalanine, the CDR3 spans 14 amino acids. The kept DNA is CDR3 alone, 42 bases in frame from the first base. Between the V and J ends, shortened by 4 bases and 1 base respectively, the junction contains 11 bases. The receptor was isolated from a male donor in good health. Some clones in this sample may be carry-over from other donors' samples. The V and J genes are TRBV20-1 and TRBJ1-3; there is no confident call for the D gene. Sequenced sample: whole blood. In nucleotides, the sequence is TGCAGTGCTATTATCGGAACGTCTGGAAACACCATATATTTT. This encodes CSAIIGTSGNTIYF.